This TCR beta chain was observed in a study of blood T cell repertoires in COVID-19. On the study more broadly: Donors in the United States, Italy and Spain gave samples during acute or convalescent COVID-19.

How the authors handled the data: From reference gene primer amplification, estimates of nucleated cell counts were derived. Sequencing used immunoSEQ multiplex PCR; TCRdb keeps in-frame clones, though not all of them. V, J and clone size were drawn from that table, and D and trimming were deduced from the DNA. The table includes nearly 60,000 clones, roughly 84% detected once. After removal of 1 base from V and 7 bases from J, the junction contained 5 bases not matched to a gene. CDR3 size: 16 residues. Germline V CDR1 and CDR2: LNHDA, SQIVND (reference sequence). The V call is TRBV19, the J call TRBJ2-1, with 12 bases matching TRBD2. The TCR was taken from a man aged 40-50 years with active COVID-19. Sequences were obtained from peripheral blood. This CDR3 is CASSIVGLAGRNEQFF. In DNA, the CDR3 is TGTGCCAGTAGTATAGTCGGACTAGCGGGAAGAAATGAGCAGTTCTTC.